This T cell receptor (beta chain) derives from a study of T cell responses to AZD1222 COVID-19 vaccine. Study observations and caveats: Clonal diversity may have been underestimated, and the donors were mostly white British, with more females than males.

Produced via immunoSEQ multiplex PCR; TCRdb's table is partial and in-frame only. The sample has around 150,000 clones, about 91% seen once. Details on this clone: Antigen specificity is unknown.

This material consisted of peripheral blood, taken on day 0 of AZD1222 vaccination. The receptor was isolated from an adult in good health.

The CDR3 nucleotides are TGTGCCAGCAGCGTGGGCCTAGCGGCCGGGGAGCTGTTTTTT. Protein sequence: CASSVGLAAGELFF. The genes are TRBV9 and TRBJ2-2; 7 bases fit TRBD2. The V gene's germline CDR1 is SGDLS and CDR2 YYNGEE. The CDR3 runs 14 residues. Germline trimming cut 2 bases from V and 6 bases from J; bases unmatched to any gene: 4. Looking up the rest from reference TRBV9 and TRBJ2-2 gives the full variable domain: DSGVTQTPKHLITATGQRVTLRCSPRSGDLSVYWYQQSLDQGLQFLIQYYNGEERAKGNILERFSAQQFPDLHSELNLSSLELGDSALYFCASSVGLAAGELFFGEGSRLTVL.